The 16 T cell receptor beta chains given below trace back to one sample, sequenced in a study of blood T cell repertoires in COVID-19 (dated by TCRdb to 2019 to 2021). The library was made by the immunoSEQ multiplex PCR assay. Imported from immuneACCESS, the table was reduced by TCRdb to in-frame sequences with V and J called. These copies leave out some clones; in studies compared against another copy, an unresolved V gene accounts for under half, and the cause of the remainder is not known. This sample lists 150,000 to 200,000 clones; about 88% were detected once. Approximately 2% of the sample is in the top ten clones. The specimen was peripheral blood. The receptors derive from a man between 18 and 35 years old who had recovered from COVID-19.

V and J are TRBV5-8 and TRBJ2-2; no firm D call. V was pared by 3 bases and J by 4 bases, with 10 bases between. CDR1 and CDR2 from the germline V gene are SGHTS and YDEGEE. There are 14 residues in the CDR3. The CDR3 sequence is CASSSGFATGELFF. The CDR3 nucleotides read TGTGCCAGCAGCTCGGGTTTCGCCACCGGGGAGCTGTTTTTT.

The rearrangement links TRBV9 to TRBJ2-3, with D maybe TRBD1 (5 bases). The CDR3 length is 16 residues. Germline CDR1 and CDR2: SGDLS and YYNGEE. V gave up 0 bases and J gave up 4 bases, with 15 bases separating them. The CDR3 coding sequence is TGTGCCAGCAGCGTAGGTGACAAGGGGCCGTCAGATACGCAGTATTTT. It is translated as CASSVGDKGPSDTQYF.

V is TRBV4-3 and J is TRBJ2-1, with 8 bases matching TRBD2. Trimming took 1 base from V and 13 from J; bases not matched to a gene: 12. Germline values: CDR1 LGHNA, CDR2 YSLEER. The CDR3 is 15 residues long. The CDR3 nucleotides are TGCGCCAGCAGCCAAGGGGCTAGCGGGCTTAATATCCAGTTCTTC. This translates into CASSQGASGLNIQFF.

The V call is TRBV5-1, the J call TRBJ2-1; D possibly corresponds to TRBD2 (6 bases). CDR1 and CDR2 (germline): SGHRS, YFSETQ. V gave up 4 bases and J gave up 7 bases, with 15 bases separating them. The CDR3 has 14 amino acids. In nucleotides, the CDR3 is TGCGCCAGCAGCCCTTTGACCGGGAGAAATGAGCAGTTCTTC. Translating gives CASSPLTGRNEQFF.

The chain carries TRBV5-5 and TRBJ1-1; TRBD1 is a possible D gene (5 bases). V dropped 3 bases and J dropped 8 bases, with 17 bases sitting between them. This CDR3 has 14 residues. In germline, CDR1 is SGHKS, CDR2 YYEKEE (reference sequence). CDR3 DNA: TGTGCCAGCAGCTGGGGCCTGGGGAGGGCAGAAGCTTTCTTT. Translating gives CASSWGLGRAEAFF.

The V gene is TRBV19, the J gene TRBJ2-7; 7 bases map to TRBD1. The CDR3 consists of 14 residues. The V gene's germline CDR1 is LNHDA and CDR2 SQIVND (reference sequence). Trimming cost V 6 bases and J 0 bases; bases outside gene matches: 5. The CDR3 nucleotides read TGTGCCAGTAGATTACAGGGGAGCTCCTACGAGCAGTACTTC. This translates into CASRLQGSSYEQYF.

This clone occurred once. This chain uses TRBV7-2 with TRBJ1-3; maybe TRBD1 (5 bases). Trimming pared 7 bases from V and 4 bases from J, leaving 20 bases between. Germline CDR1 is SGHTA and CDR2 is FQGNSA. CDR3 size: 16 residues. CDR3: CASNSLGGLTGNTIYF. The CDR3 coding sequence is TGTGCCAGCAACTCGCTGGGGGGACTTACAGGAAACACCATATATTTT.

This clone was seen a single time. The V call is TRBV7-9, the J call TRBJ2-1; 10 bases agree with TRBD2. CDR1 is SEHNR, CDR2 FQNEAQ, per germline (reference sequence). J gave up 6 bases and V 7 bases, and 9 bases lay outside the gene matches. The CDR3 is 15 residues long. The CDR3 is CASIPGGLARNEQFF. DNA for the CDR3: TGTGCCAGCATTCCAGGGGGACTAGCGCGCAATGAGCAGTTCTTC.

This clone appeared a single time. This chain joins TRBV3-1 (or the pseudogene TRBV3-2) and TRBJ1-3, with D perhaps matching TRBD1 (6 bases). Trimming shortened V by 0 bases and J by 4 bases, and 22 bases separated the two germline ends. Germline CDR1 LGHDT, CDR2 YNNKEL (reference sequence). CDR3 size: 19 residues. The DNA of the CDR3 is TGTGCCAGCAGCCAAGATCAGAGGGACAACCCTCGAGGAGGAAACACCATATATTTT. It encodes CASSQDQRDNPRGGNTIYF.

The chain is built from TRBV10-3 and TRBJ2-7, with D tentatively TRBD1 (5 bases). The V gene lost 7 bases and the J gene lost 9 bases, with 22 bases spanning the gap. Germline values: CDR1 ENHRY, CDR2 SYGVKD. The CDR3 is 14 residues long. CDR3 protein: CAITQGSRDGRQYF. The CDR3 region has the DNA TGTGCCATCACCCAGGGAAGCAGAGACGGAAGGCAGTACTTC.

The chain combines TRBV18 with TRBJ1-5, with D possibly TRBD1 on 6 matching bases. There are 13 residues in the CDR3. V was cut by 3 bases and J by 5 bases, with 8 bases left in between. Germline V lookup: CDR1 KGHSH, CDR2 LQKENI. The CDR3 coding sequence is TGTGCCAGCTCACCCGGACAGCATCAGCCCCAGCATTTT. Amino acid sequence: CASSPGQHQPQHF.

This chain links TRBV28 with TRBJ2-3; no reliable D call. The CDR3 has 14 amino acids. Germline CDR1 reads MDHEN; CDR2 reads SYDVKM. Trimming left V 3 bases short and J 4 bases short, with 11 bases between. The CDR3 DNA follows: TGTGCCAGCAGTTTTTCTACGGCGGCAGATACGCAGTATTTT. Its translation: CASSFSTAADTQYF.

This clone was recorded once. The genes are TRBV20-1 and TRBJ2-7; TRBD1 aligns across 10 bases. Germline CDR1 DFQATT, CDR2 SNEGSKA (reference sequence). CDR3 size: 14 residues. Trimming cost V 3 bases and J 6 bases; bases outside gene matches: 8. The CDR3 DNA reads TGCAGTGCTAGTCCACCGGGACAGGGGATCGAGCAGTACTTC. Translated, it gives CSASPPGQGIEQYF.

The chain is built from TRBV19 and TRBJ2-1; 7 bases map to TRBD1. CDR1 and CDR2 from the germline V gene are LNHDA and SQIVND (reference sequence). J gave up 4 bases and V 0 bases, and 9 bases lay outside the gene matches. The CDR3 has 17 residues. The CDR3, as DNA: TGTGCCAGTAGTATAGATCCCAGGACAGGTGCTTACAATGAGCAGTTCTTC. Translation gives CASSIDPRTGAYNEQFF.

DNA for the CDR3: TGTGCCAGCAGTGGGGGCTACGCGGGAGGTAACTACAATGAGCAGTTCTTC. It encodes CASSGGYAGGNYNEQFF. The rearrangement links TRBV6-1 to TRBJ2-1; 8 positions agree with TRBD2. The CDR3 loop spans 17 amino acids. The J segment lost 3 bases and the V segment lost 4 bases, leaving 11 bases of the junction unmatched. Germline V gives CDR1 MNHNS, CDR2 SASEGT.

The V call is TRBV7-9, the J call TRBJ2-5; D is ambiguous. Germline values: CDR1 SEHNR, CDR2 FQNEAQ (reference sequence). This CDR3 has 14 residues. The V end was cut by 2 bases, the J end by 0 bases, with 7 bases between. CDR3 nucleotides: TGTGCCAGCAGCTTAAGCCTAAACCAAGAGACCCAGTACTTC. Protein: CASSLSLNQETQYF.